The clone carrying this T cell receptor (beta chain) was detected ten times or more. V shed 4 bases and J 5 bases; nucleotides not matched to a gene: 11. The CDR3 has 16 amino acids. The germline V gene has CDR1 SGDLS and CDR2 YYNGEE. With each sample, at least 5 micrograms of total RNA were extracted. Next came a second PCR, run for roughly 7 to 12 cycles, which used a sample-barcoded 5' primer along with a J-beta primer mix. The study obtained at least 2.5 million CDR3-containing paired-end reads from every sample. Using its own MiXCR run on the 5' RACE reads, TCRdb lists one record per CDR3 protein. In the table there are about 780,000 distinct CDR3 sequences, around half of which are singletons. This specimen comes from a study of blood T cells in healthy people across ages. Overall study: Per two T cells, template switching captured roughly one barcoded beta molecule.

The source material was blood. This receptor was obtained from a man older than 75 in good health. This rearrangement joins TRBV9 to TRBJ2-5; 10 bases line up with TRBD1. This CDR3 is CASSPRGTGDLETQYF. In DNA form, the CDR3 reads TGTGCCAGCAGCCCTAGAGGGACAGGGGACCTGGAGACCCAGTACTTC.